The rows below give T cell receptor beta chains drawn from one sample of a study of blood T cell repertoires in COVID-19. Generated by immunoSEQ multiplex PCR, the TCRdb table keeps only in-frame clones and is missing some. Of over 90,000 clones listed, roughly 87% are singletons. Sequenced material: peripheral blood. These receptors came from a man in his fifties or sixties with active COVID-19. CDR3s include the opening cysteine and the closing phenylalanine or tryptophan. A D gene is named only where the DNA matches it firmly. Rows give clone size only sometimes, using once, few, many, or a class for an expanded clone.

v_call: TRBV2
d_call: .
j_call: TRBJ2-7
clone_size: .
cdr3_nt: TGTGCCAGCAGGGCAGGGTCTCGGGAGCAGTACTTC
cdr3_aa: CASRAGSREQYF

v_call: TRBV6-2/TRBV6-3
d_call: .
j_call: TRBJ1-3
clone_size: .
cdr3_nt: TGTGCCAGCAGTTACGGTTACAGCTCTGGAAACACCATATATTTT
cdr3_aa: CASSYGYSSGNTIYF

v_call: TRBV11-3
d_call: TRBD2
j_call: TRBJ2-2
clone_size: .
cdr3_nt: TGTGCCAGCAGCTACGGAACGGGGGGGATAGGGAACACCGGGGAGCTGTTTTTT
cdr3_aa: CASSYGTGGIGNTGELFF

v_call: TRBV30
d_call: .
j_call: TRBJ2-3
clone_size: .
cdr3_nt: TGTGCCTGGACGTGGGGAGACCGGGCGCAGTATTTT
cdr3_aa: CAWTWGDRAQYF

v_call: TRBV5-1
d_call: TRBD2
j_call: TRBJ2-5
clone_size: once
cdr3_nt: TGCGCCAGCAGCTTAGGACTAGCGAGAGAGACCCAGTACTTC
cdr3_aa: CASSLGLARETQYF

v_call: TRBV7-2
d_call: .
j_call: TRBJ1-1
clone_size: .
cdr3_nt: TGTGCCAGCAGCTTAATCTCAGGGGTAATGAACACTGAAGCTTTCTTT
cdr3_aa: CASSLISGVMNTEAFF

v_call: TRBV6-5
d_call: TRBD1
j_call: TRBJ1-3
clone_size: .
cdr3_nt: TGTGCCAGCAGAATGCTAGGGGGCTTTGGAAACACCATATATTTT
cdr3_aa: CASRMLGGFGNTIYF

v_call: TRBV18
d_call: .
j_call: TRBJ2-3
clone_size: .
cdr3_nt: TGTGCCAGCTCCCCTAGACAGGTTGGCTCAGATACGCAGTATTTT
cdr3_aa: CASSPRQVGSDTQYF

v_call: TRBV4-2
d_call: TRBD2
j_call: TRBJ2-5
clone_size: .
cdr3_nt: TGTGCCAGCAGCCTGATGGGGGCTAGCGGGGGGGCTTCTGGAGAGACCCAGTACTTC
cdr3_aa: CASSLMGASGGASGETQYF

v_call: TRBV10-3
d_call: .
j_call: TRBJ2-5
clone_size: .
cdr3_nt: TGTGCCATCAGTGAGTCGGGCCTGACCGCAGAGACCCAGTACTTC
cdr3_aa: CAISESGLTAETQYF

v_call: TRBV21-1
d_call: .
j_call: TRBJ2-7
clone_size: .
cdr3_nt: TGTGCCAGCAGCAAACTATTGGAGGATCAGGTAAGGGACGAGCAGTACTTC
cdr3_aa: CASSKLLEDQVRDEQYF

v_call: TRBV7-9
d_call: .
j_call: TRBJ2-7
clone_size: .
cdr3_nt: TGTGCCAGCAGCAGAGGGCCCGAGCAGTACTTC
cdr3_aa: CASSRGPEQYF

v_call: TRBV2
d_call: .
j_call: TRBJ2-2
clone_size: .
cdr3_nt: TGTGCCAGCTTCCCTGGGGCCACCGGGGAGCTGTTTTTT
cdr3_aa: CASFPGATGELFF

v_call: TRBV14
d_call: .
j_call: TRBJ2-2
clone_size: .
cdr3_nt: TGTGCCAGCAGCCAGATGTACACCTACACCGGGGAGCTGTTTTTT
cdr3_aa: CASSQMYTYTGELFF

v_call: TRBV14
d_call: TRBD2
j_call: TRBJ2-1
clone_size: .
cdr3_nt: TGTGCCAGCAGCAAATTAGCGGGGTTACCCAATGAGCAGTTCTTC
cdr3_aa: CASSKLAGLPNEQFF

v_call: TRBV2
d_call: TRBD2
j_call: TRBJ2-5
clone_size: .
cdr3_nt: TGTGCCAGCAGCGGAATTGGGGGTAGCGGGGGGAGGGAGACCCAGTACTTC
cdr3_aa: CASSGIGGSGGRETQYF

v_call: TRBV6-6
d_call: .
j_call: TRBJ1-5
clone_size: .
cdr3_nt: TGTGCCAGCAGTCCATTACCAGCACAGGTTCAGCCCCAGCATTTT
cdr3_aa: CASSPLPAQVQPQHF

v_call: TRBV18
d_call: TRBD1
j_call: TRBJ1-2
clone_size: .
cdr3_nt: TGTGCCAGCTCACTAGGACAGGGGTATGGCTACACCTTC
cdr3_aa: CASSLGQGYGYTF

v_call: TRBV6-5
d_call: .
j_call: TRBJ1-4
clone_size: once
cdr3_nt: TGTGCCAGCAGTAGATGGACAGCAACTAATGAAAAACTGTTTTTT
cdr3_aa: CASSRWTATNEKLFF

v_call: TRBV29-1
d_call: TRBD1
j_call: TRBJ2-5
clone_size: .
cdr3_nt: TGCAGCGTTAGACAGGGACAAGAGACCCAGTACTTC
cdr3_aa: CSVRQGQETQYF

v_call: TRBV6-5
d_call: TRBD2
j_call: TRBJ2-3
clone_size: .
cdr3_nt: TGTGCCAGCAGTTACTTCCTTAGCGGGGGAACAGATACGCAGTATTTT
cdr3_aa: CASSYFLSGGTDTQYF

v_call: TRBV9
d_call: TRBD2
j_call: TRBJ2-5
clone_size: .
cdr3_nt: TGTGCCAGCAGCGGCGATCGAGCGGGGGCCCAAGAGACCCAGTACTTC
cdr3_aa: CASSGDRAGAQETQYF

v_call: TRBV11-1
d_call: .
j_call: TRBJ2-2
clone_size: .
cdr3_nt: TGTGCCAGCAGCCCCAAGAGCCCCGGGGAGCTGTTTTTT
cdr3_aa: CASSPKSPGELFF

v_call: TRBV5-1
d_call: TRBD2
j_call: TRBJ2-3
clone_size: .
cdr3_nt: TGCGCCAGCAGGAGCGGGGGTAGCGGGTATACAGATACGCAGTATTTT
cdr3_aa: CASRSGGSGYTDTQYF

v_call: TRBV6-6
d_call: TRBD2
j_call: TRBJ2-2
clone_size: .
cdr3_nt: TGTGCCAGCAAAGCGGGGGCTGCGGAGCTGTTTTTT
cdr3_aa: CASKAGAAELFF

v_call: TRBV19
d_call: TRBD1
j_call: TRBJ1-2
clone_size: .
cdr3_nt: TGTGCCGGGAGAACAGGGGGCAGCGATGGCTACACCTTC
cdr3_aa: CAGRTGGSDGYTF

v_call: TRBV4-2
d_call: TRBD1
j_call: TRBJ2-7
clone_size: once
cdr3_nt: TGTGCCAGCAGCCACCGCCCGACAGGGACGTACGAGCAGTACTTC
cdr3_aa: CASSHRPTGTYEQYF

v_call: TRBV3-1/TRBV3-2
d_call: .
j_call: TRBJ1-3
clone_size: .
cdr3_nt: TGTGCCAGCAGCCAAGAAGAGAGGACCATATATTTT
cdr3_aa: CASSQEERTIYF

v_call: TRBV14
d_call: .
j_call: TRBJ2-3
clone_size: .
cdr3_nt: TGTGCCAGCAGCCGCGGGACCGGAGATACGCAGTATTTT
cdr3_aa: CASSRGTGDTQYF

v_call: TRBV11-2
d_call: TRBD1
j_call: TRBJ1-1
clone_size: .
cdr3_nt: TGTGCCAGCAGCTTAGGGTCCCTCTACAGGGGGAGGGAGTACACTGAAGCTTTCTTT
cdr3_aa: CASSLGSLYRGREYTEAFF

v_call: TRBV5-6
d_call: .
j_call: TRBJ1-5
clone_size: .
cdr3_nt: TGTGCCAGCAGCTGGGGAGGCCCCTTTAGCAATCAGCCCCAGCATTTT
cdr3_aa: CASSWGGPFSNQPQHF

v_call: TRBV6-2/TRBV6-3
d_call: .
j_call: TRBJ1-1
clone_size: .
cdr3_nt: TGTGCCAGCAGTTGGGAGGTAGTGACTGAAGCTTTCTTT
cdr3_aa: CASSWEVVTEAFF

v_call: TRBV7-2
d_call: TRBD2
j_call: TRBJ2-2
clone_size: .
cdr3_nt: TGTGCCAGCAGACCCCGGACTAGCGGGGGGGCAACCGGGGAGCTGTTTTTT
cdr3_aa: CASRPRTSGGATGELFF

v_call: TRBV4-2
d_call: TRBD2
j_call: TRBJ2-1
clone_size: .
cdr3_nt: TGTGCCAGCAGCCACTCCTTCACTAGCGGGGCCGTGAATGAGCAGTTCTTC
cdr3_aa: CASSHSFTSGAVNEQFF

v_call: TRBV6-2/TRBV6-3
d_call: TRBD1
j_call: TRBJ1-2
clone_size: .
cdr3_nt: TGTGCCAGCAGTTACGTGCCGGGACAGGGGTATGGCTACACCTTC
cdr3_aa: CASSYVPGQGYGYTF

v_call: TRBV14
d_call: .
j_call: TRBJ2-2
clone_size: .
cdr3_nt: TGTGCCAGCAGCCAACTCAGGCAGGGGCCTTACACCGGGGAGCTGTTTTTT
cdr3_aa: CASSQLRQGPYTGELFF

v_call: TRBV19
d_call: TRBD1
j_call: TRBJ2-2
clone_size: .
cdr3_nt: TGTGCCAGCGCGGGGGGACAGGGGGCCGGCACCGGGGAGCTGTTTTTT
cdr3_aa: CASAGGQGAGTGELFF